The 15 T cell receptor beta chains below come from one sample, sequenced in a study of resident and recirculating memory T cells in vitiligo (dated by TCRdb to 2016 to 2019). Libraries were made using the immunoSEQ multiplex PCR assay. In its TCRdb copy, this immuneACCESS table keeps in-frame sequences only and misses some clones. Where compared with another copy, unresolved V genes explain less than half of these, and the others have no known cause. This sample holds about 76,000 clones; just over 90% were observed only once. The leading ten clones occupy about 4.8% of the sample. The source material was blood. These receptors originate from a male donor with vitiligo.

The genes are TRBV7-2 and TRBJ2-1, with TRBD1 matching 9 bases. Trimming at V came to 4 bases and at J to 6 bases, leaving 7 bases not matched to a gene. This CDR3 has 15 amino acids. CDR1 and CDR2 from the germline V gene are SGHTA and FQGNSA. As DNA, the CDR3 is TGTGCCAGCAGCTCGGGGACAGGGTCGGGCAATGAGCAGTTCTTC. Translated: CASSSGTGSGNEQFF.

V usage is TRBV4-3 and J usage is TRBJ2-5, with 7 bases aligning to TRBD2. V lost 0 bases to trimming and J lost 4 bases; unmatched junction nucleotides: 8. Germline V lookup: CDR1 LGHNA, CDR2 YSLEER. The CDR3 runs to 16 residues. For the CDR3, the DNA is TGCGCCAGCAGCCAAGAGGCCCCCGGCGGGGGAGAGACCCAGTACTTC. Translated: CASSQEAPGGGETQYF.

The rearrangement links TRBV7-2 to TRBJ1-1; 10 positions agree with TRBD1. This CDR3 spans 16 amino acids. Trimming took 5 bases from V and 4 from J; bases not matched to a gene: 10. CDR1 is SGHTA, CDR2 FQGNSA, per germline. CDR3 amino acids: CASSPRQGARSTEAFF. Written as DNA, the CDR3 is TGTGCCAGCAGCCCGCGACAGGGGGCGCGGAGCACTGAAGCTTTCTTT.

The chain links TRBV28 to TRBJ1-1; unclear D gene. The CDR3 contains 15 residues. Germline CDR1 MDHEN, CDR2 SYDVKM. V gave up 5 bases and J gave up 1 base, with 14 bases separating them. In nucleotides, the CDR3 is TGTGCCAGCAGTGCCGGGATCCACGGGAACACTGAAGCTTTCTTT. Its protein product is CASSAGIHGNTEAFF.

The chain is built from TRBV7-9 and TRBJ2-7, with 9 bases identical to TRBD1. CDR3 size: 14 residues. Trimming at V came to 7 bases and at J to 5 bases, leaving 9 bases not matched to a gene. Germline CDR1 and CDR2: SEHNR and FQNEAQ (reference sequence). The CDR3 spells CASTTRDRVNEQYF. The CDR3 DNA sequence: TGTGCCAGCACCACCCGGGACAGGGTCAACGAGCAGTACTTC. The full variable domain, its missing parts supplied by reference TRBV7-9 and TRBJ2-7, is DTGVSQNPRHKITKRGQNVTFRCDPISEHNRLYWYRQTLGQGPEFLTYFQNEAQLEKSRLLSDRFSAERPKGSFSTLEIQRTEQGDSAMYLCASTTRDRVNEQYFGPGTRLTVT.

This sequence joins TRBV27 and TRBJ2-7; possible D gene TRBD2, 5 bases. The V gene lost 2 bases and the J gene lost 7 bases, with 15 bases spanning the gap. CDR1 and CDR2 from the germline V gene are MNHEY and SMNVEV (reference sequence). The CDR3 runs to 14 residues. The CDR3 spells CASSLGWTTGEQYF. The CDR3 DNA is TGTGCCAGCAGTTTAGGGTGGACCACGGGGGAGCAGTACTTC.

The chain carries TRBV11-2 and TRBJ1-2, with D perhaps TRBD1 (6 bases). The CDR3 runs to 14 residues. V was trimmed by 4 bases and J by 8 bases, leaving 17 bases between them. Germline V gene lookup returns CDR1 SGHAT and CDR2 FQNNGV. In DNA, the CDR3 is TGTGCCAGCAGCTGGCTGGGGGCTGGTGGCGGCTACACCTTC. The encoded protein is CASSWLGAGGGYTF.

V gene TRBV5-4 combines with J gene TRBJ2-7; maybe TRBD2 (6 bases). The CDR3 has 14 amino acids. Germline V lookup: CDR1 SGHNT, CDR2 YYREEE (reference sequence). Trimming shortened V by 4 bases and J by 1 base, and 12 bases separated the two germline ends. The CDR3, as DNA: TGTGCCAGCAGCCGTGGAGGGGAGTCCTACGAGCAGTACTTC. Translation: CASSRGGESYEQYF.

The chain combines TRBV5-1 with TRBJ2-2; no definite D call. Germline CDR1 is SGHRS and CDR2 is YFSETQ. The V gene lost 3 bases and the J gene lost 1 base, with 4 bases spanning the gap. The CDR3 totals 13 residues. CDR3 DNA sequence: TGCGCCAGCAGCTCGGGGAACACCGGGGAGCTGTTTTTT. This translates into CASSSGNTGELFF.

This clone was recorded only once. DNA of the CDR3: TGTGCCAGCGGTTACTCCCCGGATGAGCAGTTCTTC. Translating it yields CASGYSPDEQFF. The gene calls are TRBV28 and TRBJ2-1; D uncertain. The CDR3 covers 12 residues. V dropped 8 bases and J dropped 8 bases, with 13 bases sitting between them. Germline V gives CDR1 MDHEN, CDR2 SYDVKM.

This chain links TRBV5-4 with TRBJ2-5; TRBD1 agrees at 10 bases. CDR3 length equals 15 residues. Per germline, CDR1 SGHNT and CDR2 YYREEE (reference sequence). Trimming at V came to 3 bases and at J to 5 bases, leaving 7 bases not matched to a gene. The CDR3 is CASSWPGQGLETQYF. Written as DNA, the CDR3 is TGTGCCAGCAGCTGGCCGGGACAGGGGTTGGAGACCCAGTACTTC.

This clone has only one observation. This chain connects TRBV7-9 to TRBJ1-3; 7 bases fit TRBD1. CDR3 size: 15 residues. J lost 2 bases, V lost 5 bases, and 6 bases had no gene match. Germline V gene sequence: CDR1 SEHNR, CDR2 FQNEAQ (reference sequence). The CDR3 region has the DNA TGTGCCAGCAGCCCTCAGGGGGTGGCTGGAAACACCATATATTTT. Amino acids: CASSPQGVAGNTIYF.

The chain recombines TRBV19 with TRBJ1-1; D not certain. V was cut by 1 base and J by 3 bases, with 12 bases left in between. Germline CDR1 LNHDA, CDR2 SQIVND (reference sequence). The CDR3 sequence is 15 residues long. This CDR3 is CASSIAPEGYTEAFF. Here the CDR3 DNA reads TGTGCCAGTAGTATAGCCCCTGAGGGTTACACTGAAGCTTTCTTT.

The chain combines TRBV27 with TRBJ2-5; 7 positions match TRBD2. V lost 8 bases, J lost 5 bases, and 23 bases stayed unmatched. The germline gives CDR1 MNHEY, CDR2 SMNVEV (reference sequence). The CDR3 covers 18 residues. The chain's CDR3 is CASGQVSGGRAVGETQYF. The CDR3 DNA reads TGTGCCAGCGGTCAAGTTTCCGGGGGGAGGGCCGTCGGGGAGACCCAGTACTTC.

This clone was picked up one time. The V and J genes are TRBV27 and TRBJ2-3; 10 nucleotides match TRBD2. The CDR3 is 17 residues long. Germline-derived CDR1 and CDR2 are MNHEY and SMNVEV (reference sequence). V gave up 9 bases and J gave up 2 bases; unmatched junction bases: 14. CDR3 sequence (DNA): TGTGCCAGTAGTGCTCGGACTAGCGGATTGGACACAGATACGCAGTATTTT. Protein sequence: CASSARTSGLDTDTQYF.